The T cell receptor beta chain described here comes from a study of post-analysis software for immune sequencing data. As regards this clonotype: Antigen: not known.

CDR3 length: 16 residues. From germline, CDR1 is DFQATT and CDR2 SNEGSKA (reference sequence). The trim removed 0 bases at V and 11 bases at J, leaving 16 bases unmatched. cDNA libraries for TCR beta contained unique molecular identifiers. MiXCR, run by TCRdb on the PCR reads, gives a single entry per CDR3 protein. The data show about 810,000 distinct CDR3 sequences, under 70% seen once. General study points: In patients, TRBV5-6, TRBV5-1 and TRBV20-1 belonged to four or five TRBV segments found more frequently than in controls.

The sequenced sample consisted of blood. The V call is TRBV20-1, the J call TRBJ2-5; TRBD1 agrees at 9 bases. This clonotype originated in a girl between 10 and 17 years old with multiple sclerosis. CDR3 sequence reads: CSARDLVGQGIHEQYF. CDR3 bases: TGCAGTGCTAGAGATCTCGTGGGACAGGGAATACATGAGCAGTACTTC.